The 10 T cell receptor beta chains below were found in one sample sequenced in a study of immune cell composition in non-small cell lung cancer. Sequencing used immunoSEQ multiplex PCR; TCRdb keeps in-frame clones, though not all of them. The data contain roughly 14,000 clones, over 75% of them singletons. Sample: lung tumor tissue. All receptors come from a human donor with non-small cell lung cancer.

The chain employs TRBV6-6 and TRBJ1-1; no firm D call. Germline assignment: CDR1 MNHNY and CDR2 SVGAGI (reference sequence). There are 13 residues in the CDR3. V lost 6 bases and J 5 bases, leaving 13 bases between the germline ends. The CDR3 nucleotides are TGTGCCAGCAGCCACAATTTGGAAACTGAAGCTTTCTTT. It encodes CASSHNLETEAFF.

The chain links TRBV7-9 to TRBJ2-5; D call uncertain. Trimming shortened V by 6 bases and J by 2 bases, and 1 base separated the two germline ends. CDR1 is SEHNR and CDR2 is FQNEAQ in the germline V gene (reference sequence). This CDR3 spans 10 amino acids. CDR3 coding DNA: TGTGCCAGCAGTCAAGAGACCCAGTACTTC. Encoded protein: CASSQETQYF.

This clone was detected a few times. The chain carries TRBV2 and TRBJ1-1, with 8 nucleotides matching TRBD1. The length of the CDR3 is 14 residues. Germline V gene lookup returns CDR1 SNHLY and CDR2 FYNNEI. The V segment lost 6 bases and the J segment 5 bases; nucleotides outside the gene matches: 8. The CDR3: CASSDQGARTEAFF. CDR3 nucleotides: TGTGCCAGCAGCGATCAGGGGGCGCGTACTGAAGCTTTCTTT. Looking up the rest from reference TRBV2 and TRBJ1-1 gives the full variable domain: EPEVTQTPSHQVTQMGQEVILRCVPISNHLYFYWYRQILGQKVEFLVSFYNNEISEKSEIFDDQFSVERPDGSNFTLKIRSTKLEDSAMYFCASSDQGARTEAFFGQGTRLTVV.

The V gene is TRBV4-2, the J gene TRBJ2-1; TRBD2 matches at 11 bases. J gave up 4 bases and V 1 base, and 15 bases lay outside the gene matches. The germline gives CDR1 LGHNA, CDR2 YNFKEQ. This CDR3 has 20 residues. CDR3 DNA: TGTGCCAGCAGCCAAGGGGTTCTTAGCGGGAGGGTCCCTCGATACAATGAGCAGTTCTTC. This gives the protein CASSQGVLSGRVPRYNEQFF.

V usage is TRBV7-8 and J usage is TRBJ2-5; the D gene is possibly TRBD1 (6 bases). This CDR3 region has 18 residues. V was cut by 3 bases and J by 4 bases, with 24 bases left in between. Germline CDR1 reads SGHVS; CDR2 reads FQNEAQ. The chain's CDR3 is CASSLGLLGQGKGETQYF. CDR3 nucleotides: TGTGCCAGCAGCTTGGGCTTGTTAGGGCAGGGGAAGGGAGAGACCCAGTACTTC.

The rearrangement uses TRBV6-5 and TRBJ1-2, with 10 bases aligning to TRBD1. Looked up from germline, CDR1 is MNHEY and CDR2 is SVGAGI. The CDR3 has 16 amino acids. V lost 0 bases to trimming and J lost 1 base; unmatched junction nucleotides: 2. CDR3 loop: CASSYSRTGGNYGYTF. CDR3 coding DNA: TGTGCCAGCAGTTACTCGAGGACAGGGGGTAACTATGGCTACACCTTC.

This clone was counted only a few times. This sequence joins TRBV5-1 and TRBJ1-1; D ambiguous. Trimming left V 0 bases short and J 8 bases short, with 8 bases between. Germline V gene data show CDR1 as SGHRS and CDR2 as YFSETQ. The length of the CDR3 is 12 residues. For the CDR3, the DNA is TGCGCCAGCAGCTTGGAAGGTCCAGAAGCTTTCTTT. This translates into CASSLEGPEAFF.

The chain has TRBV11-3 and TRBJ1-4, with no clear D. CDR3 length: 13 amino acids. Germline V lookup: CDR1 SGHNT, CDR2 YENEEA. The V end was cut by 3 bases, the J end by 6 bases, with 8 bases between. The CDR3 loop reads CASSLVRDEKLFF. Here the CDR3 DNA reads TGTGCCAGCAGCTTGGTAAGGGATGAAAAACTGTTTTTT. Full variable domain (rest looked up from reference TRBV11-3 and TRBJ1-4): EAGVVQSPRYKIIEKKQPVAFWCNPISGHNTLYWYLQNLGQGPELLIRYENEEAVDDSQLPKDRFSAERLKGVDSTLKIQPAELGDSAVYLCASSLVRDEKLFFGSGTQLSVL.

The CDR3 sequence: CASSASGGPRGTQYF. The CDR3 DNA sequence: TGTGCCAGCAGCGCTAGCGGGGGGCCCAGGGGCACGCAGTATTTT. The V and J genes are TRBV9 and TRBJ2-3; 11 bases are a match to TRBD2. Per the germline V gene, CDR1 is SGDLS and CDR2 is YYNGEE. The V segment lost 3 bases and the J segment 9 bases; nucleotides outside the gene matches: 9. This CDR3 is built from 15 residues. The whole variable domain, filled in from reference TRBV9 and TRBJ2-3, reads DSGVTQTPKHLITATGQRVTLRCSPRSGDLSVYWYQQSLDQGLQFLIQYYNGEERAKGNILERFSAQQFPDLHSELNLSSLELGDSALYFCASSASGGPRGTQYFGPGTRLTVL.

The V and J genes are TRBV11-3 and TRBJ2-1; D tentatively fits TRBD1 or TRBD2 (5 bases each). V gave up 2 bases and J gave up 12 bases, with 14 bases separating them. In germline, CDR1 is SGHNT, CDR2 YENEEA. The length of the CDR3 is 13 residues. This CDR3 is CASSLNWGEGQFF. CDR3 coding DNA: TGTGCCAGCAGCTTAAATTGGGGCGAGGGGCAGTTCTTC. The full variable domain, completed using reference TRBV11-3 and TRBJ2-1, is EAGVVQSPRYKIIEKKQPVAFWCNPISGHNTLYWYLQNLGQGPELLIRYENEEAVDDSQLPKDRFSAERLKGVDSTLKIQPAELGDSAVYLCASSLNWGEGQFFGPGTRLTVL.